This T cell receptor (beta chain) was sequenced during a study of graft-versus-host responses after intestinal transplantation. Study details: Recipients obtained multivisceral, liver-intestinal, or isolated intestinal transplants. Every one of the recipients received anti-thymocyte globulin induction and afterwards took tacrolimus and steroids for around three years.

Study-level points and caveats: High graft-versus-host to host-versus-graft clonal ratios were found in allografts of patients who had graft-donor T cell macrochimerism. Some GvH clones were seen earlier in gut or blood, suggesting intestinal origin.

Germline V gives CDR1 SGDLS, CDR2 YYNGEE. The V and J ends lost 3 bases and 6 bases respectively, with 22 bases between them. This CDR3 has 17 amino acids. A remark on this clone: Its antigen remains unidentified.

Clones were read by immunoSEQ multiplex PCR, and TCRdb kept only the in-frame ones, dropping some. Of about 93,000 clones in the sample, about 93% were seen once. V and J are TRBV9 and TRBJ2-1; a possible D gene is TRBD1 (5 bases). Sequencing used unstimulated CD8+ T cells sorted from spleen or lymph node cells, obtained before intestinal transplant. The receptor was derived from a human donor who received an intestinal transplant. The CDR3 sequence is CASSDSLVRGFGNEQFF. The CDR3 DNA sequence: TGTGCCAGCAGCGACTCTTTGGTTAGGGGCTTTGGCAATGAGCAGTTCTTC.